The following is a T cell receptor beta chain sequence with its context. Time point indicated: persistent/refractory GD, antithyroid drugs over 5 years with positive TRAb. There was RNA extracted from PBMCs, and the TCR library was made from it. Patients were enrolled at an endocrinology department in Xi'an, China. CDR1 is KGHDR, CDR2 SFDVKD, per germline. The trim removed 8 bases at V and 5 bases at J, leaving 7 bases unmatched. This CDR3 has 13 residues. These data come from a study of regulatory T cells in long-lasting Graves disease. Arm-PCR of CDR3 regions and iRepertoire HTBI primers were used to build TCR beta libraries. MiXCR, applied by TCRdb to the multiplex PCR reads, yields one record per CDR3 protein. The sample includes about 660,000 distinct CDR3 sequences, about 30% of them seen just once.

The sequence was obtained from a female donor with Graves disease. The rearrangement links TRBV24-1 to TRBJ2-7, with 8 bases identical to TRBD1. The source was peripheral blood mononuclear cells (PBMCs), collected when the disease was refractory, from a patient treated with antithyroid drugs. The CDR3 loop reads CATIARGPNEQYF. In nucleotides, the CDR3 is TGTGCCACCATTGCCAGGGGGCCTAACGAGCAGTACTTC.